The 3 T cell receptor beta chains below all came from one sample that was sequenced in a study of shared clonotypes between healthy human individuals. The table came from immunoSEQ multiplex PCR; TCRdb's copy has only in-frame clones and leaves some out. Of 2 million to 2.5 million clones listed, roughly 95% are singletons. Sequencing was carried out using naive CD4+ T cells sorted from blood. As for subset: CD45RA+ positively selected. The receptors derive from a man aged 18 to 29 in good health.

This sequence joins TRBV29-1 and TRBJ2-7; D possibly matches TRBD1 or TRBD2 (5 bases each). CDR3 size: 13 residues. Germline CDR1 reads SQVTM; CDR2 reads ANQGSEA. The V and J ends lost 5 bases and 2 bases respectively, with 13 bases between them. The CDR3 is CSVSKLGAYEQYF. In DNA, the CDR3 is TGCAGCGTTTCGAAGCTGGGGGCCTACGAGCAGTACTTC.

The rearrangement links TRBV10-3 to TRBJ2-7; 7 nucleotides match TRBD2. The germline V gene has CDR1 ENHRY and CDR2 SYGVKD. V trimming: 6 bases; J trimming: 2 bases; junction bases outside the gene matches: 4. The CDR3 spans 13 residues. The CDR3 bases are TGTGCCATCAGCGGGACTAAGACCTACGAGCAGTACTTC. Translated: CAISGTKTYEQYF.

In DNA, the CDR3 is TGTGCCAGCAGCTCCCGGACTAGCGGGGGGTCTACCTACAATGAGCAGTTCTTC. This encodes CASSSRTSGGSTYNEQFF. The chain couples TRBV11-3 to TRBJ2-1, with TRBD2 matching over 14 bases. The CDR3 loop spans 18 amino acids. CDR1 and CDR2 (germline): SGHNT, YENEEA. J was trimmed by 2 bases and V by 4 bases; bases with no gene match: 7.